Each of the 12 T cell receptor beta chains below was sequenced from the same sample in a study of blood T cells in healthy people across ages. Alongside a J-beta primer mix, a sample-barcoded 5' primer served in a second PCR lasting roughly 6 to 11 cycles. One entry per CDR3 protein results from TCRdb running MiXCR on the 5' RACE reads. The sample consists of around 900,000 distinct CDR3 sequences, 25% to 30% of them appearing once. The sample taken for sequencing was blood. Receptors originate from a woman of 80 years or more in good health.

This clonotype was seen only a few times. A clone one base away is much larger, so this may be a read error. This rearrangement joins TRBV5-1 to TRBJ2-4, with a weak D call TRBD2 (6 bases). Germline CDR1 and CDR2: SGHRS and YFSETQ. The length of the CDR3 is 14 residues. V was clipped by 3 bases and J by 7 bases, with 14 bases between them. CDR3 sequence reads: CASSWEASGNIQYF. As DNA, the CDR3 is TGCGCCAGCAGCTGGGAGGCCTCGGGGAACATTCAGTACTTC.

With respect to this clonotype: A read error may explain this, as a much larger clone is one base away. The rearrangement links TRBV18 to TRBJ2-3; D ambiguous. This CDR3 has 13 amino acids. Trimming left V 2 bases short and J 8 bases short, with 11 bases between. From germline, CDR1 is KGHSH and CDR2 LQKENI. The CDR3 here is CASSPGSAGTQYF. The CDR3 region has the DNA TGTGCCAGCTCACCAGGATCCGCAGGTACGCAGTATTTT.

This clonotype was found a few times. The J gene is TRBJ1-6, the V gene TRBV6-4; 9 bases map to TRBD1. Germline V gene sequence: CDR1 MRHNA, CDR2 SNTAGT. The trim removed 8 bases at V and 9 bases at J, leaving 11 bases unmatched. The CDR3 has 15 residues. CDR3: CASRRRTGEASPLHF. The CDR3 nucleotides read TGTGCCAGCCGTCGCAGGACAGGGGAGGCTTCACCCCTCCACTTT.

This clonotype was observed at least ten times. The V and J genes are TRBV7-9 and TRBJ2-4, with D perhaps TRBD1 (5 bases). The CDR3 spans 16 residues. Germline assignment: CDR1 SEHNR and CDR2 FQNEAQ (reference sequence). The V end lost 1 base, the J end lost 2 bases, and 12 bases lay between the germline ends. The CDR3 DNA reads as TGTGCCAGCAGCTTAGAGGGGCCAGGGCCCAAAAACATTCAGTACTTC. Encoded protein: CASSLEGPGPKNIQYF.

V usage is TRBV6-5 and J usage is TRBJ1-5, with D possibly matching TRBD1 (5 bases). Trimming pared 6 bases from V and 2 bases from J, leaving 14 bases between. This CDR3 is 15 amino acids long. Germline values: CDR1 MNHEY, CDR2 SVGAGI. Written as DNA, the CDR3 is TGTGCCAGCAGGGGATCAGGGTCGGGCAATCAGCCCCAGCATTTT. It is translated as CASRGSGSGNQPQHF.

A few counts support this clonotype. This chain uses TRBV5-1 with TRBJ2-2; TRBD1 matches 8 bases. The CDR3 covers 15 residues. In germline, CDR1 is SGHRS, CDR2 YFSETQ. The V segment lost 4 bases and the J segment 1 base; nucleotides outside the gene matches: 3. CDR3 region: CASSIGQGNTGELFF. CDR3 DNA sequence: TGCGCCAGCAGCATCGGACAGGGGAACACCGGGGAGCTGTTTTTT.

This clonotype appeared a few times. The J gene is TRBJ1-3, the V gene TRBV7-2; D is perhaps TRBD1 (5 bases). CDR1 and CDR2 from the germline V gene are SGHTA and FQGNSA. The V gene lost 2 bases and the J gene lost 0 bases, with 14 bases spanning the gap. The CDR3 has 17 residues. The CDR3 protein is CASSLRWWGDSGNTIYF. As DNA, the CDR3 is TGTGCCAGCAGCTTAAGATGGTGGGGCGACTCTGGAAACACCATATATTTT.

In its sample, this clonotype was seen a few times. CDR3 amino acids: CASSLQGYEKLFF. The CDR3 DNA reads as TGCGCCAGCAGCCTACAGGGATATGAAAAACTGTTTTTT. The chain couples TRBV4-1 to TRBJ1-4; maybe TRBD1 (6 bases). The CDR3 runs 13 residues. In germline, CDR1 is MGHRA, CDR2 YSYEKL. The V end lost 4 bases, the J end lost 6 bases, and 9 bases lay between the germline ends.

Concerning this clonotype: A much larger clone is a single base away; this may be a read error. Because it lacks the conserved phenylalanine or tryptophan at the end, this CDR3 is likely a read error. V gene TRBV20-1 combines with J gene TRBJ2-3, with 7 bases fitting TRBD1. The germline V gene encodes CDR1 DFQATT and CDR2 SNEGSKA (reference sequence). V shed 6 bases, J shed 0 bases, and the junction held 6 bases outside the gene matches. This CDR3 region has 14 residues. The CDR3: CSAPRQGSTDTQYL. The CDR3 DNA sequence: TGCAGTGCGCCGCGACAGGGAAGCACAGATACGCAGTATTTG.

This clonotype was seen ten or more times. The chain recombines TRBV4-3 with TRBJ1-1; unclear D gene. Germline V gives CDR1 LGHNA, CDR2 YSLEER. The V end was cut by 1 base, the J end by 11 bases, with 11 bases between. This CDR3 comprises 12 residues. The CDR3 DNA sequence: TGCGCCAGCAGCCAAGTGGAAGGGCGGGCTTTCTTT. It encodes CASSQVEGRAFF.

Ten or more counts support this clonotype. This rearrangement joins TRBV20-1 to TRBJ1-2; D may be TRBD1 (6 bases). Germline-derived CDR1 and CDR2 are DFQATT and SNEGSKA (reference sequence). The V end lost 3 bases, the J end lost 6 bases, and 26 bases lay between the germline ends. The length of the CDR3 is 17 residues. This CDR3 is CSASLVGGRGLGDGYTF. In DNA form, the CDR3 reads TGCAGTGCTAGCCTTGTGGGGGGGCGAGGATTGGGTGATGGCTACACCTTC.

This clonotype was observed once. The chain joins TRBV5-8 to TRBJ2-5; a weak D match, TRBD1 (5 bases). Trimming removed 1 base at V and 2 bases at J, with 12 bases between. CDR1 is SGHTS, CDR2 YDEGEE, per germline. The CDR3 has 15 amino acids. This CDR3 is CASSLFFRDQETQYF. The CDR3, as DNA: TGTGCCAGCAGCTTGTTTTTCAGGGATCAAGAGACCCAGTACTTC.